The 22 T cell receptor beta chains presented below share a single source sample, sequenced in a study of monozygotic twins with inflammatory bowel disease. Using the 5' RACE reads, TCRdb records one entry per CDR3 protein without DNA. The data show about 200,000 distinct CDR3 sequences, and the top ten clones hold roughly 8%. Sequenced sample: blood. The receptors shown here come from a human donor with ulcerative colitis or Crohn's disease, or a healthy co-twin of an affected twin (not recorded which).

The V gene is TRBV19, the J gene TRBJ2-1; the D call from TCRdb, TRBD1, cannot be confirmed without DNA. The CDR3 has 15 amino acids. From germline, CDR1 is LNHDA and CDR2 SQIVND (reference sequence). The CDR3 loop is CASSILRGPGPEQFF. Using reference TRBV19 and TRBJ2-1 for the parts outside the CDR3, the full variable domain is DGGITQSPKYLFRKEGQNVTLSCEQNLNHDAMYWYRQDPGQGLRLIYYSQIVNDFQKGDIAEGYSVSREKKESFPLTVTSAQKNPTAFYLCASSILRGPGPEQFFGPGTRLTVL.

The chain recombines TRBV27 with TRBJ1-5. The V gene's germline CDR1 is MNHEY and CDR2 SMNVEV (reference sequence). The CDR3 runs to 13 residues. CDR3 sequence: CASSLTGYQPQHF.

The chain carries TRBV27 and TRBJ1-6. CDR3 length: 13 residues. From germline, CDR1 is MNHEY and CDR2 SMNVEV (reference sequence). This chain's CDR3 is CASSFAGNSPLHF.

The rearrangement links TRBV2 to TRBJ2-5; the TRBD2 assignment by TCRdb is unverifiable without DNA. Germline lookup yields CDR1 SNHLY and CDR2 FYNNEI. This CDR3 contains 15 residues. The CDR3 sequence: CASSEWASGRKTQYF.

J is TRBJ2-1 and V is TRBV5-1; TCRdb proposes TRBD2, but this gene call is untestable without DNA. Germline CDR1 is SGHRS and CDR2 is YFSETQ. CDR3 length: 14 amino acids. CDR3 sequence reads: CASSLGAGYNEQFF.

This chain connects TRBV19 to TRBJ2-2; TCRdb outputs TRBD2, but without DNA this stays unchecked. This CDR3 has 15 residues. The germline CDR1 and CDR2 sequences are LNHDA and SQIVND (reference sequence). This chain's CDR3 is CASSPDAIGPGELFF.

The J gene is TRBJ1-2, the V gene TRBV2. The CDR3 is made up of 12 amino acids. In germline, CDR1 is SNHLY, CDR2 FYNNEI. CDR3 sequence: CASRRGSHGYTF.

CDR3 protein: CASSIRIGMGNQPQHF. V gene TRBV7-2 combines with J gene TRBJ1-5. The germline V gene has CDR1 SGHTA and CDR2 FQGNSA. The CDR3 is 16 residues long.

The CDR3 loop is CASSPIPGQIYGYTF. J is TRBJ1-2 and V is TRBV7-2; absent DNA, TCRdb's TRBD1 call cannot be checked. Germline lookup yields CDR1 SGHTA and CDR2 FQGNSA. The CDR3 extends over 15 amino acids. The full variable domain, in which reference TRBV7-2 and TRBJ1-2 provide the parts outside the CDR3, is GAGVSQSPSNKVTEKGKDVELRCDPISGHTALYWYRQSLGQGLEFLIYFQGNSAPDKSGLPSDRFSAERTGGSVSTLTIQRTQQEDSAVYLCASSPIPGQIYGYTFGSGTRLTVV.

The gene calls are TRBV2 and TRBJ1-5. Germline assignment: CDR1 SNHLY and CDR2 FYNNEI. CDR3 length equals 13 residues. CDR3 residues: CASSEILREPQHF.

V is TRBV7-2 and J is TRBJ2-5. The CDR3 length is 16 residues. Germline V CDR1 and CDR2: SGHTA, FQGNSA. The CDR3 spells CASSLARMERIKTQYF.

The chain carries TRBV5-1 and TRBJ2-4; TCRdb's D gene call, TRBD1, goes unchecked for lack of DNA. The CDR3 contains 16 residues. Germline CDR1 SGHRS, CDR2 YFSETQ. This CDR3 is CASSLEGVPPKNIQYF.

This chain connects TRBV20-1 to TRBJ2-1; TCRdb's assignment of TRBD1 cannot be checked, as there is no DNA. The V gene's germline CDR1 is DFQATT and CDR2 SNEGSKA (reference sequence). The CDR3 is 18 amino acids. The CDR3 is CSARAFILRDSSYNEQFF.

CDR3 sequence reads: CASGLIGGLRTDEAFF. This chain uses TRBV12-5 with TRBJ1-1; absent DNA, TCRdb's TRBD1 call cannot be checked. Germline V gives CDR1 LGHNT, CDR2 FRNRAP. The CDR3 is 16 amino acids.

The CDR3 sequence is CASSPLRDRDNTEAFF. The V and J genes are TRBV4-3 and TRBJ1-1; TCRdb calls TRBD1, which cannot be checked without DNA. Germline V CDR1 and CDR2: LGHNA, YSLEER. CDR3 length: 16 residues.

This sequence joins TRBV20-1 and TRBJ2-5. Germline V gene lookup returns CDR1 DFQATT and CDR2 SNEGSKA (reference sequence). The CDR3 sequence is 13 residues long. The CDR3: CSASSWVQETQYF.

The J gene is TRBJ2-7, the V gene TRBV5-6; TCRdb's assignment of TRBD1 cannot be checked, as there is no DNA. There are 13 residues in the CDR3. Germline CDR1 reads SGHDT; CDR2 reads YYEEEE. The CDR3 spells CASSLGPGYEQYF.

The chain employs TRBV7-2 and TRBJ1-1. Per germline, CDR1 SGHTA and CDR2 FQGNSA. There are 14 residues in the CDR3. The chain's CDR3 is CASSSKRMNTEAFF. The full variable domain, completed using reference TRBV7-2 and TRBJ1-1, is GAGVSQSPSNKVTEKGKDVELRCDPISGHTALYWYRQSLGQGLEFLIYFQGNSAPDKSGLPSDRFSAERTGGSVSTLTIQRTQQEDSAVYLCASSSKRMNTEAFFGQGTRLTVV.

The rearrangement links TRBV10-3 to TRBJ1-1; TCRdb calls TRBD1, which cannot be checked without DNA. The CDR3 has 15 amino acids. Germline V gives CDR1 ENHRY, CDR2 SYGVKD. The CDR3: CAISGGGQGVTEAFF.

The rearrangement uses TRBV19 and TRBJ2-2; TCRdb names TRBD1, which stays unverified in the absence of DNA. The germline V gene has CDR1 LNHDA and CDR2 SQIVND (reference sequence). The CDR3 is made up of 14 amino acids. This CDR3 reads CASSRDRGSGELFF.

The J gene is TRBJ1-2, the V gene TRBV3-1; the D call from TCRdb, TRBD1, cannot be confirmed without DNA. This CDR3 is built from 14 residues. Germline CDR1 is LGHDT and CDR2 is YNNKEL (reference sequence). CDR3 region: CASSEHGGSYGYTF.

This rearrangement joins TRBV10-3 to TRBJ2-2; absent DNA, TCRdb's TRBD1 call cannot be checked. This CDR3 contains 15 residues. Germline V gene sequence: CDR1 ENHRY, CDR2 SYGVKD. CDR3 residues: CAISDVQGRIGELFF.